The T cell receptor (beta chain) described here comes from a study of blood T cell repertoires in COVID-19. Study information: From the United States, Italy and Spain came samples of acute and convalescent COVID-19. PBMCs, B-cell-depleted T cells, or T cells were the source of the cDNA or gDNA that made up the material.

Per the study methods: Scientists estimated how many nucleated cells there were by amplifying reference gene primers. Some clones are missing from TCRdb's copy, which holds only in-frame ones; the method was immunoSEQ multiplex PCR. D and trimming come from the DNA, and the V and J calls and clone size come from that table. The sample carries hundreds of thousands of clones, roughly 80% recorded once. Participants were placed into cohorts based on the clinical history they reported. This clonotype was sampled from a man aged 40-55 years who had been exposed to COVID-19. Source material: PBMCs or T cells enriched from blood (not recorded which).

CDR3 amino acids: CASSPKGRGSMETQYF. The CDR3 DNA sequence: TGTGCCAGCAGCCCAAAGGGCAGGGGAAGTATGGAGACCCAGTACTTC. This chain links TRBV7-3 with TRBJ2-5; possible D gene TRBD1, 6 bases. CDR1 and CDR2 (germline): SGHTA, FQGTGA. V lost 5 bases and J lost 5, with 21 bases in between. The CDR3 has 16 residues.